This TCR beta chain was obtained from a study of STAT5B mutations in CD4+ large granular lymphocyte leukemia. Study details: Among healthy donors, a particular HLA allele went with more CDR3 'QG' motifs.

The CDR3 sequence is 14 residues long. The germline V gene has CDR1 LNHDA and CDR2 SQIVND (reference sequence). After removal of 6 bases from V and 5 bases from J, the junction contained 5 bases not matched to a gene. Sequencing was at survey level. Profiled with immunoSEQ multiplex PCR; TCRdb holds only in-frame clones, not every one. Among over 30,000 clones, nearly 90% were seen once, and the ten largest hold less than 3.5%. The sample comprised CD4+ T cells from blood buffy coats. This receptor was identified in a human donor in good health. The V gene is TRBV19, the J gene TRBJ2-3, with 10 bases matching TRBD2. The chain's CDR3 is CASRSGRAGDTQYF. CDR3 nucleotides: TGTGCCAGTAGGAGCGGGAGGGCAGGAGATACGCAGTATTTT.